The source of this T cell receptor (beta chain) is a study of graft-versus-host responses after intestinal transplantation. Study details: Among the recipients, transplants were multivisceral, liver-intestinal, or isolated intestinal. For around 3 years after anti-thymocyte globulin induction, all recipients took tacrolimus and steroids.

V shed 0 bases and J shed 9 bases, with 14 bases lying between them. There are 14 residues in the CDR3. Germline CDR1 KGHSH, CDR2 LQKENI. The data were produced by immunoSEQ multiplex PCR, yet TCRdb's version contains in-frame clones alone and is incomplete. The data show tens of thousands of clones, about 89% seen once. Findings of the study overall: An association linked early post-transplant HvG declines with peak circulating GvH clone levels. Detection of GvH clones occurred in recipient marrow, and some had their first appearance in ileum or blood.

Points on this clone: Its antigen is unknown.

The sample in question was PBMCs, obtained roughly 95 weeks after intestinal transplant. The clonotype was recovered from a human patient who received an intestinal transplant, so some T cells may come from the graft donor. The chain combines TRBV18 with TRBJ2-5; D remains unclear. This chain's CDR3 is CASSPPEHRVSQYF. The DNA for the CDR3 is TGTGCCAGCTCACCACCGGAGCATCGCGTGTCCCAGTACTTC.